Below are 19 T cell receptor beta chains sequenced from a single sample in a study of Graves' ophthalmopathy and Graves' hyperthyroidism. RNA transcripts provided the template for amplifying TCR beta CDR3 regions. First-round RT-PCR employed HTBI primers, with a second-round multiplex PCR after it. Each CDR3 protein gets one entry after TCRdb re-called the multiplex PCR reads with MiXCR. The sample yields approximately 210,000 distinct CDR3 sequences, roughly 21% seen once. The sequenced material came from peripheral blood. These receptors were obtained from a woman in her fifties or sixties with Graves' ophthalmopathy.

This clonotype was recorded many times. The CDR3: CASRTGGYEQYF. For the CDR3, the DNA is TGTGCCAGTAGGACAGGGGGCTACGAGCAGTACTTC. The V and J genes are TRBV28 and TRBJ2-7; 10 bases are a match to TRBD1. This CDR3 contains 12 residues. V shed 9 bases, J shed 3 bases, and the junction held 2 bases outside the gene matches. CDR1 MDHEN and CDR2 SYDVKM come from the germline V gene.

In its sample, this clonotype was seen many times. J is TRBJ2-7 and V is TRBV10-3; TRBD2 is a possible D gene (5 bases). CDR1 is ENHRY and CDR2 is SYGVKD in the germline V gene. The V end was cut by 2 bases, the J end by 7 bases, with 9 bases between. The CDR3 covers 12 residues. The CDR3 loop reads CAISENPGEQYF. The DNA for the CDR3 is TGTGCCATCAGTGAGAATCCGGGAGAGCAGTACTTC.

At least ten counts were recorded for this clonotype. The chain joins TRBV20-1 to TRBJ2-7; TRBD2 matches 8 bases. The germline V gene has CDR1 DFQATT and CDR2 SNEGSKA (reference sequence). CDR3 length equals 14 residues. After removal of 2 bases from V and 3 bases from J, the junction contained 6 bases not matched to a gene. CDR3 residues: CSARLAGGRYEQYF. The CDR3 bases are TGCAGTGCTAGACTAGCGGGCGGACGCTACGAGCAGTACTTC.

The V gene is TRBV6-1, the J gene TRBJ2-2; D possibly uses TRBD1 or TRBD2 (5 bases each). The V and J ends lost 5 bases and 0 bases respectively, with 10 bases between them. The CDR3 totals 15 residues. Per the germline V gene, CDR1 is MNHNS and CDR2 is SASEGT. The chain's CDR3 is CASSRDGSNTGELFF. The CDR3 coding sequence is TGTGCCAGCAGTCGGGACGGATCGAACACCGGGGAGCTGTTTTTT.

This clonotype was recorded at least ten times. The J gene is TRBJ2-7, the V gene TRBV11-2, with TRBD2 matching over 8 bases. The J segment lost 9 bases and the V segment lost 0 bases, leaving 10 bases of the junction unmatched. The CDR3 runs to 15 residues. CDR1 and CDR2 (germline): SGHAT, FQNNGV. The CDR3 DNA sequence: TGTGCCAGCAGCTTAGACAGCCGGGCGGGGGGCGTGCAGTACTTC. Translated, it gives CASSLDSRAGGVQYF.

The chain carries TRBV12-3 or TRBV12-4 and TRBJ2-2; D uncertain. The V gene lost 2 bases and the J gene lost 1 base, with 5 bases spanning the gap. The CDR3 totals 14 residues. The CDR3 sequence is CASSLLENTGELFF. In nucleotides, the CDR3 is TGTGCCAGCAGTTTATTGGAGAACACCGGGGAGCTGTTTTTT.

Concerning this clonotype: A single base separates this from a much larger clone, so it may be a read error. The chain has TRBV18 and TRBJ1-1; D gene uncertain. This CDR3 comprises 15 residues. Between the trimmed V and J ends, which lost 3 bases and 1 base, there was a span of 12 bases. Germline CDR1 reads KGHSH; CDR2 reads LQKENI. DNA of the CDR3: TGTGCCAGCTCACCTCTGAGGGTCAAGAACACTGAAGCTTTCTTT. Its protein is CASSPLRVKNTEAFF.

This sequence joins TRBV6-2 or TRBV6-3 and TRBJ1-3; TRBD1 agrees at 8 bases. Germline lookup yields CDR1 MNHEY and CDR2 SVGEGT. This CDR3 is 18 amino acids long. V shed 6 bases, J shed 0 bases, and the junction held 13 bases outside the gene matches. For the CDR3, the DNA is TGTGCCAGCAGCAAAACGGGCGGGACAGGTTCCTCTGGAAACACCATATATTTT. This codes for CASSKTGGTGSSGNTIYF.

This clonotype was found a few times. One end of the junction does not line up with germline, which may come from a read error. The CDR3 is CASSSRLAGVGTGELSF. The CDR3 DNA follows: TGCGCCAGCAGCAGCCGACTAGCGGGAGTCGGCACCGGGGAGCTGTCTTTT. The chain uses TRBV5-1 and TRBJ2-2; 12 positions agree with TRBD2. CDR3 length: 17 amino acids. Looked up from germline, CDR1 is SGHRS and CDR2 is YFSETQ.

The chain joins TRBV6-1 to TRBJ1-1; D is uncertain. The germline V and J ends were trimmed by 4 bases and 4 bases, with 19 bases remaining between them. The CDR3 length is 16 residues. Per the germline V gene, CDR1 is MNHNS and CDR2 is SASEGT. CDR3 sequence: CASSGLVERDGTEAFF. The CDR3, as DNA: TGTGCCAGCAGTGGGTTGGTTGAGAGGGATGGCACTGAAGCTTTCTTT.

In its sample, this clonotype was seen once. Lacking the conserved final phenylalanine or tryptophan, this CDR3 likely reflects a read error. This chain joins TRBV18 and TRBJ1-2, with D unclear. Trimming pared 5 bases from V and 4 bases from J, leaving 17 bases between. CDR3 length: 15 residues. In germline, CDR1 is KGHSH, CDR2 LQKENI. The CDR3 DNA reads as TGTGCCAGCTCAGCTTCTTCTGACGGAATCTATGGCTACACCGTC. This encodes CASSASSDGIYGYTV.

This clonotype has at least ten counts. This chain links TRBV29-1 with TRBJ1-2; no reliable D call. The CDR3 has 11 residues. V dropped 6 bases and J dropped 8 bases, with 13 bases sitting between them. CDR1 SQVTM and CDR2 ANQGSEA come from the germline V gene. DNA for the CDR3: TGCAGCGTCCTGGGTGGATTGGGCTACACCTTC. It is translated as CSVLGGLGYTF.

This clonotype was detected many times. The rearrangement joins TRBV19 to TRBJ1-3, with 7 bases fitting TRBD1. The V segment lost 4 bases and the J segment 2 bases; nucleotides outside the gene matches: 8. The germline gives CDR1 LNHDA, CDR2 SQIVND (reference sequence). The CDR3 is made up of 16 amino acids. CDR3 sequence (DNA): TGTGCCAGTAGTACCGCGACAGGGCGTGCTGGAAACACCATATATTTT. Translating gives CASSTATGRAGNTIYF.

The CDR3, as DNA: TGTGCCAGCAGGGCCTCGGGGGTCCTAGAGACCCAGTACTTC. As protein: CASRASGVLETQYF. J is TRBJ2-5 and V is TRBV27; D possibly corresponds to TRBD2 (6 bases). Deletions cut 6 bases from V and 4 bases from J, with 15 bases between. In germline, CDR1 is MNHEY, CDR2 SMNVEV (reference sequence). The CDR3 has 14 residues.

This chain joins TRBV28 and TRBJ2-7; 7 bases map to TRBD2. The V and J ends lost 6 bases and 3 bases, in that order; junction bases with no gene match: 11. The CDR3 sequence is 15 residues long. Germline V CDR1 and CDR2: MDHEN, SYDVKM. The CDR3 sequence is CASSGYSGRHYEQYF. DNA for the CDR3: TGTGCCAGCAGCGGGTATAGCGGGCGACACTACGAGCAGTACTTC.

The sample holds a few counts of this clonotype. This CDR3 is missing its conserved last phenylalanine or tryptophan, likely due to a read error. The DNA is left out, because the CDR3 cannot be placed on it with certainty; the CDR3 is given as TCRdb lists it. J is TRBJ1-2 and V is TRBV15. Germline V gene data show CDR1 as LNHNV and CDR2 as YYDKDF (reference sequence). A total of 14 residues make up the CDR3, ends included. CDR3 region: CATSRGDLHYGCTL.

This clonotype has a count of ten or more. The chain links TRBV24-1 to TRBJ2-5; TRBD2 aligns across 10 bases. The V gene's germline CDR1 is KGHDR and CDR2 SFDVKD. The CDR3 extends over 17 amino acids. V lost 1 base to trimming and J lost 4 bases; unmatched junction nucleotides: 8. The CDR3 DNA is TGTGCCACCAGTGATTTCGAGCGGGAGGGCCTAAGAGAGACCCAGTACTTC. Protein product: CATSDFEREGLRETQYF.

This clonotype was recorded many times. The genes are TRBV25-1 and TRBJ2-7, with D uncertain. Germline loops: CDR1 MGHDK, CDR2 SYGVNS. This CDR3 has 13 residues. V was shortened by 8 bases and J by 2 bases, with 13 bases between the two germline ends. The CDR3 loop reads CASRIAGTYEQYF. The CDR3 nucleotides read TGTGCCAGCCGGATCGCAGGAACCTACGAGCAGTACTTC.

Only a few counts were recorded for this clonotype. The rearrangement links TRBV19 to TRBJ1-5; 8 positions agree with TRBD1. The germline V gene encodes CDR1 LNHDA and CDR2 SQIVND (reference sequence). The CDR3 runs 14 residues. After removal of 3 bases from V and 6 bases from J, the junction contained 4 bases not matched to a gene. CDR3 bases: TGTGCCAGTAGTATGGGACAGGAGGGTCAGCCCCAGCATTTT. It encodes CASSMGQEGQPQHF.